Included here is one TCR beta chain sequence, with context. Per the authors' pipeline: Amplifying reference gene primers gave estimates of nucleated cell counts. Assay used: immunoSEQ multiplex PCR; TCRdb lists only in-frame clones, some missing. That table supplies the V and J calls and clone size; D and trimming were determined from the DNA. The data contain 150,000 to 200,000 clones, roughly nine tenths of them singletons. This sample is part of a study of blood T cell repertoires in COVID-19. On the study more broadly: T cells, B-cell-depleted T cells, or PBMCs supplied cDNA or gDNA.

The CDR3 has 13 residues. Germline CDR1 and CDR2: SGHVS and FQNEAQ. The V end lost 3 bases, the J end lost 2 bases, and 4 bases lay between the germline ends. This sequence originates from a woman aged 40 to 50 with acute COVID-19. The source material was PBMCs or T cells enriched from blood (not recorded which). The rearrangement links TRBV7-8 to TRBJ2-2; unclear D gene. Here the CDR3 reads CASSFLNTGELFF. Written as DNA, the CDR3 is TGTGCCAGCAGCTTCTTAAACACCGGGGAGCTGTTTTTT.